The 22 T cell receptor beta chains listed next were all sequenced from one sample in a study of T cell changes during pregnancy in multiple sclerosis. The repertoire was sequenced with immunoSEQ multiplex PCR; TCRdb's copy has only in-frame clones and lacks some. The table lists roughly 80,000 clones, just over 90% of them singletons, with just over 2.5% in the top ten. The source material was peripheral blood, sampled after pregnancy. These receptor sequences come from a female donor in good health, enrolled as a control in a pregnancy study.

Here the CDR3 DNA reads TGTGCCACCAGCAGAGATAGCGGGCGAACTGAAGCTTTCTTT. Encoded protein: CATSRDSGRTEAFF. The V and J genes are TRBV15 and TRBJ1-1, with D uncertain. This CDR3 is 14 amino acids long. Germline lookup yields CDR1 LNHNV and CDR2 YYDKDF (reference sequence). Trimming stripped 0 bases from V and 5 bases from J, with 10 bases between.

The V gene is TRBV19, the J gene TRBJ1-5, with TRBD1 identical over 7 bases. V lost 6 bases to trimming and J lost 0 bases; unmatched junction nucleotides: 8. CDR1 and CDR2 (germline): LNHDA, SQIVND (reference sequence). This CDR3 is 16 amino acids long. This CDR3 reads CASRPFQGDSNQPQHF. The CDR3 nucleotides are TGTGCCAGTAGGCCGTTCCAGGGGGATAGCAATCAGCCCCAGCATTTT.

CDR3 in amino acids: CASSFQGPNTEAFF. The DNA for the CDR3 is TGCGCCAGCAGCTTCCAGGGGCCGAACACTGAAGCTTTCTTT. J is TRBJ1-1 and V is TRBV5-1; a possible D gene is TRBD1 (6 bases). This CDR3 has 14 amino acids. Germline V gene data show CDR1 as SGHRS and CDR2 as YFSETQ. Between the trimmed V and J ends, which lost 2 bases and 1 base, there was a span of 9 bases.

The V call is TRBV7-9, the J call TRBJ1-2, with TRBD1 as a possible D gene (5 bases). Germline CDR1 SEHNR, CDR2 FQNEAQ (reference sequence). The CDR3 runs 14 residues. Trimming cost V 5 bases and J 3 bases, with 13 bases left between them. The DNA of the CDR3 is TGTGCCAGCAGCCCGAAGACAGCTTACTATGGCTACACCTTC. The encoded protein is CASSPKTAYYGYTF.

The rearrangement uses TRBV6-5 and TRBJ2-7, with a weak D call TRBD2 (5 bases). Trimming shortened V by 2 bases and J by 0 bases, and 5 bases separated the two germline ends. Germline V gene lookup returns CDR1 MNHEY and CDR2 SVGAGI. This CDR3 is 13 amino acids long. The CDR3 DNA is TGTGCCAGCAGTTACGACTACTCCTACGAGCAGTACTTC. It specifies CASSYDYSYEQYF.

The rearrangement uses TRBV27 and TRBJ1-2; a weak D match, TRBD1 (6 bases). The CDR3 loop spans 15 amino acids. Trimming took off 5 bases at V and 4 bases at J, with 17 bases between the two ends. CDR1 is MNHEY, CDR2 SMNVEV, per germline (reference sequence). CDR3 nucleotide sequence: TGTGCCAGCAGTACGCGACAGGAACGATTCTATGGCTACACCTTC. This encodes CASSTRQERFYGYTF.

The gene calls are TRBV5-5 and TRBJ1-5; D perhaps matches TRBD1 (6 bases). The CDR3 is made up of 14 amino acids. CDR1 and CDR2 from the germline V gene are SGHKS and YYEKEE (reference sequence). V was cut by 4 bases and J by 0 bases, with 8 bases left in between. In nucleotides, the CDR3 is TGTGCCAGCAGCGGGGACATTAGCAATCAGCCCCAGCATTTT. Protein product: CASSGDISNQPQHF.

This clone was observed a single time. The chain carries TRBV19 and TRBJ2-7; a weak D match, TRBD2 (5 bases). The germline V gene has CDR1 LNHDA and CDR2 SQIVND (reference sequence). The CDR3 extends over 14 amino acids. V gave up 6 bases and J gave up 3 bases, with 15 bases separating them. For the CDR3, the DNA is TGTGCCAGTAGCTATTCCGGGGAGAGCTACGAGCAGTACTTC. Amino acids: CASSYSGESYEQYF.

This chain uses TRBV7-2 with TRBJ2-2; 10 nucleotides match TRBD2. With V trimmed by 3 bases and J by 6 bases, 7 bases remained unmatched. The CDR3 consists of 16 residues. Germline assignment: CDR1 SGHTA and CDR2 FQGNSA. For the CDR3, the DNA is TGTGCCAGCAGCTTCGTGGTAGCGGGAGGAGCCGGGGAGCTGTTTTTT. It codes for CASSFVVAGGAGELFF.

V gene TRBV4-3 combines with J gene TRBJ1-6, with TRBD1 as a possible D gene (5 bases). V was pared by 1 base and J by 5 bases, with 12 bases between. The CDR3 has 16 residues. Germline CDR1 reads LGHNA; CDR2 reads YSLEER. This chain's CDR3 is CASSQAPGVNNSPLHF. The CDR3 DNA reads TGCGCCAGCAGCCAAGCCCCGGGGGTAAATAATTCACCCCTCCACTTT.

The genes are TRBV6-5 and TRBJ2-7; D unclear. CDR3 length equals 12 residues. Germline V gene lookup returns CDR1 MNHEY and CDR2 SVGAGI. Trimming removed 6 bases from V and 3 bases from J, with 9 bases in between. CDR3: CASSKTNYEQYF. CDR3 DNA: TGTGCCAGCAGCAAGACAAACTACGAGCAGTACTTC.

The chain combines TRBV7-3 with TRBJ2-1, with 8 bases identical to TRBD2. Germline CDR1 SGHTA, CDR2 FQGTGA. The CDR3 has 12 residues. V was clipped by 8 bases and J by 5 bases; unmatched bases: 2. The CDR3 bases are TGTGCCAGCCGCGGGGGGAACAATGAGCAGTTCTTC. As protein: CASRGGNNEQFF.

This clone was detected a few times. The chain combines TRBV29-1 with TRBJ1-1, with TRBD1 as a possible D gene (6 bases). Looked up from germline, CDR1 is SQVTM and CDR2 is ANQGSEA. Trimming left V 5 bases short and J 10 bases short, with 20 bases between. The CDR3 consists of 13 residues. The CDR3 sequence: CSVLPGAIGGAFF. CDR3 nucleotides: TGCAGCGTTCTCCCAGGGGCAATAGGGGGAGCTTTCTTT. Using reference TRBV29-1 and TRBJ1-1 for the parts outside the CDR3, the full variable domain is SAVISQKPSRDICQRGTSLTIQCQVDSQVTMMFWYRQQPGQSLTLIATANQGSEATYESGFVIDKFPISRPNLTFSTLTVSNMSPEDSSIYLCSVLPGAIGGAFFGQGTRLTVV.

The rearrangement links TRBV30 to TRBJ2-7; 9 bases map to TRBD2. This CDR3 comprises 13 residues. J gave up 7 bases and V 5 bases, and 9 bases lay outside the gene matches. Per the germline V gene, CDR1 is GTSNPN and CDR2 is SVGIG (reference sequence). The CDR3 bases are TGTGCCTGGGCAGCTAGCGGGAAGGGGGAGCAGTACTTC. Translation: CAWAASGKGEQYF.

The rearrangement uses TRBV15 and TRBJ1-1; no clear D gene. Trimming removed 0 bases from V and 7 bases from J, with 12 bases in between. CDR1 is LNHNV and CDR2 is YYDKDF in the germline V gene (reference sequence). The CDR3 totals 14 residues. CDR3 DNA sequence: TGTGCCACCAGCAGAGATAGGCCCGGAGATGAAGCTTTCTTT. It codes for CATSRDRPGDEAFF.

The V gene is TRBV7-8, the J gene TRBJ2-7; TRBD1 agrees at 11 bases. The junction had 6 bases not matched to a gene; V was cut back by 2 bases and J by 3 bases. The CDR3 covers 16 residues. Germline-derived CDR1 and CDR2 are SGHVS and FQNEAQ. The DNA for the CDR3 is TGTGCCAGCAGCTTATACGGGACAGGGGGAAACTACGAGCAGTACTTC. Translation: CASSLYGTGGNYEQYF.

The V gene is TRBV9, the J gene TRBJ2-3; the D gene is possibly TRBD1 (5 bases). In germline, CDR1 is SGDLS, CDR2 YYNGEE. The ends were cut back, 7 bases at V and 3 bases at J, with 15 bases in the middle. This CDR3 comprises 14 residues. CDR3 coding DNA: TGTGCCAGCGCCTTAGGGGCGGCTACAGATACGCAGTATTTT. It translates to CASALGAATDTQYF.

The chain combines TRBV21-1 with TRBJ1-5; TRBD1 is the table's D call and was not checked against the DNA. TRBV21-1 represents a pseudogene. This CDR3 region has 14 residues. CDR3 nucleotide sequence: TGTGCCAGCAGCAAAGGAATTACAGATCAGCCCCAGCATTTT. The encoded protein is CASSKGITDQPQHF.

The rearrangement links TRBV5-1 to TRBJ2-2; D might be TRBD1 (6 bases). V was shortened by 6 bases and J by 6 bases, with 12 bases between the two germline ends. This CDR3 is 13 amino acids long. Germline-derived CDR1 and CDR2 are SGHRS and YFSETQ. The CDR3 protein is CASKGRGPGELFF. For the CDR3, the DNA is TGCGCCAGCAAGGGCAGGGGTCCCGGGGAGCTGTTTTTT.

The genes are TRBV7-3 and TRBJ1-1; maybe TRBD1 (5 bases). Trimming cost V 2 bases and J 1 base, with 8 bases left between them. This CDR3 has 14 amino acids. The germline V gene encodes CDR1 SGHTA and CDR2 FQGTGA. In DNA form, the CDR3 reads TGTGCCAGCAGCTTACAGGGATCGAACACTGAAGCTTTCTTT. Its protein product is CASSLQGSNTEAFF.

CDR3 nucleotide sequence: TGTGCCAGCAGTTTACAATCGGGAGGATACTACGAGCAGTACTTC. Translating it yields CASSLQSGGYYEQYF. The chain recombines TRBV28 with TRBJ2-7; 7 nucleotides agree with TRBD2. This CDR3 spans 15 amino acids. J was trimmed by 3 bases and V by 2 bases; bases with no gene match: 7. Germline-derived CDR1 and CDR2 are MDHEN and SYDVKM.

The CDR3 DNA reads TGTGCCAGTAGTACAACCTCGGGACTAGCTGTGTCCGGGGAGCTGTTTTTT. Amino acid sequence: CASSTTSGLAVSGELFF. The V call is TRBV19, the J call TRBJ2-2, with 9 bases lining up with TRBD2. Germline V gene data show CDR1 as LNHDA and CDR2 as SQIVND (reference sequence). The CDR3 spans 17 residues. Losses at the gene ends were 4 bases for V and 6 bases for J; bases not matched to a gene: 12.